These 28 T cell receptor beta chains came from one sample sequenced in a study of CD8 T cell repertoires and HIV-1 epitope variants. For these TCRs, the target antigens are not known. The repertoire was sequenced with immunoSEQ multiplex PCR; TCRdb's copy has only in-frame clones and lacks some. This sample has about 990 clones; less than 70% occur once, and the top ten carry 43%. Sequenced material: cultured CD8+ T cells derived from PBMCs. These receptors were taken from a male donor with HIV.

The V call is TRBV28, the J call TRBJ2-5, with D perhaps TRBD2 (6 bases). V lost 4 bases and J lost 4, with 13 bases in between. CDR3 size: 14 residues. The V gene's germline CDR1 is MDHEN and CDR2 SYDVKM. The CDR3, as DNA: TGTGCCAGCAGTTCACCCCTGGGGGGAGAGACCCAGTACTTC. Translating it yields CASSSPLGGETQYF.

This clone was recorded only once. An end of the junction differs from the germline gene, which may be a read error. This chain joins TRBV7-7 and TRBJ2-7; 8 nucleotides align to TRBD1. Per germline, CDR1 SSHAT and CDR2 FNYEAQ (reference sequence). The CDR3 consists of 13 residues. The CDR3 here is CASSPGQGHEQYF. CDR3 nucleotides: TGTGCTAGCAGCCCCGGACAGGGACACGAGCAGTACTTC.

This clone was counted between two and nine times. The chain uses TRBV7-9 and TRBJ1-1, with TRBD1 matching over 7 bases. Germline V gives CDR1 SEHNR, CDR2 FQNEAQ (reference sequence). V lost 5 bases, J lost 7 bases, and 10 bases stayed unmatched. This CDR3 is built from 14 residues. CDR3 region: CASSLSGGSYEAFF. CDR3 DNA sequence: TGTGCCAGCAGCCTATCAGGGGGTAGCTATGAAGCTTTCTTT.

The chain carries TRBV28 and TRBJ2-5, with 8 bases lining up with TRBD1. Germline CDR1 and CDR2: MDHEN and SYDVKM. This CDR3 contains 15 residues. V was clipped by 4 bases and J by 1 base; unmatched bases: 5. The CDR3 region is CASSSPDRAQETQYF. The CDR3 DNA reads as TGTGCCAGCAGTTCCCCGGACAGGGCCCAAGAGACCCAGTACTTC. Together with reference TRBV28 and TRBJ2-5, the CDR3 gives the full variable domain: DVKVTQSSRYLVKRTGEKVFLECVQDMDHENMFWYRQDPGLGLRLIYFSYDVKMKEKGDIPEGYSVSREKKERFSLILESASTNQTSMYLCASSSPDRAQETQYFGPGTRLLVL.

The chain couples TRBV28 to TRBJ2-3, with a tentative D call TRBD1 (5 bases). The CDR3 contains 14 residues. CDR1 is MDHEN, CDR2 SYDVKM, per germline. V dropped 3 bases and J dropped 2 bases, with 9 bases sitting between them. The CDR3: CASSLIGDTDTQYF. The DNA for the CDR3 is TGTGCCAGCAGTTTGATAGGGGACACAGATACGCAGTATTTT.

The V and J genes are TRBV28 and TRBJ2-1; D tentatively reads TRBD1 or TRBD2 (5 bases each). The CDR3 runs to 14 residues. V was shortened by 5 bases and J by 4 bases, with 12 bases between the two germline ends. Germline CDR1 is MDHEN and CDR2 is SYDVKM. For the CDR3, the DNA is TGTGCCAGCAGTCCGAGAGAGGGGTACAATGAGCAGTTCTTC. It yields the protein CASSPREGYNEQFF.

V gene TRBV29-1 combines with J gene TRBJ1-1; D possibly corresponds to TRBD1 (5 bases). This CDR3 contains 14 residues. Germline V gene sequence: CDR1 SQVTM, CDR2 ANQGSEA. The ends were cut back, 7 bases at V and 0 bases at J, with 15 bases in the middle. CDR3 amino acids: CSASLTDMNTEAFF. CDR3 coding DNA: TGCAGCGCATCCCTGACAGATATGAACACTGAAGCTTTCTTT.

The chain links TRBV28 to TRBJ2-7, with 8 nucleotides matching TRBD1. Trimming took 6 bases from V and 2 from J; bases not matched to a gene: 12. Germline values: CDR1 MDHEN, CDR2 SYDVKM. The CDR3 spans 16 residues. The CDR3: CASSQSRDRRTYEQYF. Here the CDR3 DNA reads TGTGCCAGCAGCCAATCCCGGGACAGGCGTACCTACGAGCAGTACTTC.

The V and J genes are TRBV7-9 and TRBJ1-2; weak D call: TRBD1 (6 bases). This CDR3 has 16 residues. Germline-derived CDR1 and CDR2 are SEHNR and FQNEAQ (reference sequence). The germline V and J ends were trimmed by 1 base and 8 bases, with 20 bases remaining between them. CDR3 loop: CASSLGGRTPSGGYTF. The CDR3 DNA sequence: TGTGCCAGCAGCTTAGGGGGGCGGACCCCCTCGGGAGGCTACACCTTC. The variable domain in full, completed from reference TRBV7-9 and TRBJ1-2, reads DTGVSQNPRHKITKRGQNVTFRCDPISEHNRLYWYRQTLGQGPEFLTYFQNEAQLEKSRLLSDRFSAERPKGSFSTLEIQRTEQGDSAMYLCASSLGGRTPSGGYTFGSGTRLTVV.

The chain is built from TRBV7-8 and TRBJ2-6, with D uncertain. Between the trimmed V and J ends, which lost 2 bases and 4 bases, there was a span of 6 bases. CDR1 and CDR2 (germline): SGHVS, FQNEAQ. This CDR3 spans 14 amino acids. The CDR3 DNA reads TGTGCCAGCAGCTTAAGCCCAGGGGCCAACGTCCTGACTTTC. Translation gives CASSLSPGANVLTF.

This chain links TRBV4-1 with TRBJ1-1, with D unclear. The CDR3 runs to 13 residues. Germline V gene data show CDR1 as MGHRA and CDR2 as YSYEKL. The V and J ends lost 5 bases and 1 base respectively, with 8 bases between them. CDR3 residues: CASSFSGNTEAFF. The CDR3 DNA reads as TGCGCCAGCAGCTTTTCGGGGAACACTGAAGCTTTCTTT.

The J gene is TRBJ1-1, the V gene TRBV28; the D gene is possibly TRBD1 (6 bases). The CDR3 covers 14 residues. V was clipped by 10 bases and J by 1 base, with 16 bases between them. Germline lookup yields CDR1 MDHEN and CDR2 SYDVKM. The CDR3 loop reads CATFPTGSNTEAFF. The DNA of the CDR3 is TGTGCCACCTTTCCGACAGGCTCGAACACTGAAGCTTTCTTT.

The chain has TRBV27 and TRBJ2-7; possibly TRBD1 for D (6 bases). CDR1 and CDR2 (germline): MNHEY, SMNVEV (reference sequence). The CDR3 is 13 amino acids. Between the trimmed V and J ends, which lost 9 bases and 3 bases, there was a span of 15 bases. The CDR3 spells CASGAGTNYEQYF. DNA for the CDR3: TGTGCCAGTGGGGCCGGGACAAACTACGAGCAGTACTTC.

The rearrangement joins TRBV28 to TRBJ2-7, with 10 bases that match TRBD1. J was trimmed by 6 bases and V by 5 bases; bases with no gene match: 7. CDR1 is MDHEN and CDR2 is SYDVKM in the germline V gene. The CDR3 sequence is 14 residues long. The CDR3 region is CASSLGTGVPEQYF. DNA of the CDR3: TGTGCCAGCAGTCTGGGGACAGGGGTCCCCGAGCAGTACTTC.

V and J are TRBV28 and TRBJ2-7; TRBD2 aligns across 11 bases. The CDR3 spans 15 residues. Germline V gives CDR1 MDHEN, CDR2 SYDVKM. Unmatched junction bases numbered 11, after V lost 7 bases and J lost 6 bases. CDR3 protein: CASTLGLAEVGEQYF. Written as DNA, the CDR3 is TGTGCCAGCACGCTGGGACTAGCGGAGGTTGGCGAGCAGTACTTC.

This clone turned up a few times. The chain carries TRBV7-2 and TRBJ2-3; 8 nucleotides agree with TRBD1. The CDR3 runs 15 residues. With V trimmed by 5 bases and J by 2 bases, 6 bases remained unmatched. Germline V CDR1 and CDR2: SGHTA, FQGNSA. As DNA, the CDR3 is TGTGCCAGCAGCCCAGGACAGGGCAACACAGATACGCAGTATTTT. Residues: CASSPGQGNTDTQYF.

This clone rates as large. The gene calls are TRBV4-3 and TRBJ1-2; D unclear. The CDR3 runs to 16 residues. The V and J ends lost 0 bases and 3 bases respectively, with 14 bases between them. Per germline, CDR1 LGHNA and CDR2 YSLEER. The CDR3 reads CASSQDPVELDYGYTF. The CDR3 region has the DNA TGCGCCAGCAGCCAAGATCCCGTCGAACTCGACTATGGCTACACCTTC.

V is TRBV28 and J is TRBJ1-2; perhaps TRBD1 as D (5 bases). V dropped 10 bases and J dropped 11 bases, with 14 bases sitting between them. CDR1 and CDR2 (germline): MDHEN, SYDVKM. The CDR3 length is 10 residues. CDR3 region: CATTLGTYTF. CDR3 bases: TGTGCCACTACCCTTGGGACGTACACCTTC.

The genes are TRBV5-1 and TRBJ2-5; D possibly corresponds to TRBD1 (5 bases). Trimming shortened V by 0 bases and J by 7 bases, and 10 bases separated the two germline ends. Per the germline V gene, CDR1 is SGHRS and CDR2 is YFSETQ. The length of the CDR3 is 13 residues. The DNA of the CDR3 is TGCGCCAGCAGCTTGGAGGGGCAGGGGACCCAGTACTTC. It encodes CASSLEGQGTQYF.

The CDR3 protein is CASSLLSREQYF. CDR3 bases: TGTGCCAGCAGCTTGTTATCCAGGGAGCAGTACTTC. V and J are TRBV5-6 and TRBJ2-7; D remains unclear. Trimming took off 1 base at V and 7 bases at J, with 9 bases between the two ends. This CDR3 region has 12 residues. Germline values: CDR1 SGHDT, CDR2 YYEEEE.

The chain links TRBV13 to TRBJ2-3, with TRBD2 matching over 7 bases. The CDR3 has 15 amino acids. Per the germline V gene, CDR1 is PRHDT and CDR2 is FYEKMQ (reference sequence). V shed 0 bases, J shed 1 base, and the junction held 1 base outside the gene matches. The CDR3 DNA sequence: TGTGCCAGCAGCTTAGGACGGGGGGGCACAGATACGCAGTATTTT. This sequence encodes CASSLGRGGTDTQYF. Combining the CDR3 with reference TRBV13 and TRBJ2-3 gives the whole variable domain AAGVIQSPRHLIKEKRETATLKCYPIPRHDTVYWYQQGPGQDPQFLISFYEKMQSDKGSIPDRFSAQQFSDYHSELNMSSLELGDSALYFCASSLGRGGTDTQYFGPGTRLTVL.

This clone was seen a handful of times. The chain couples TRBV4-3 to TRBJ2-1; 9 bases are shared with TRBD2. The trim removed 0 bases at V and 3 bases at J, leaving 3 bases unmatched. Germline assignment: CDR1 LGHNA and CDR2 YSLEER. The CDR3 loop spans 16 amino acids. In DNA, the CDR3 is TGCGCCAGCAGCCAAGACACTAGCGGGCGCTACAATGAGCAGTTCTTC. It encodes CASSQDTSGRYNEQFF.

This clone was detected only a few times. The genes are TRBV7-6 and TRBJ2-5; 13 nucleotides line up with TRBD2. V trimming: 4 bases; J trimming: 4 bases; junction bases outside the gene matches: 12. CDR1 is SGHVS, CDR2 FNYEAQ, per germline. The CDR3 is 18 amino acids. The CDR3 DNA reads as TGTGCCAGCAGCTACTTACCGGGGGGACTAGCGGGGTCAGAGACCCAGTACTTC. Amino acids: CASSYLPGGLAGSETQYF.

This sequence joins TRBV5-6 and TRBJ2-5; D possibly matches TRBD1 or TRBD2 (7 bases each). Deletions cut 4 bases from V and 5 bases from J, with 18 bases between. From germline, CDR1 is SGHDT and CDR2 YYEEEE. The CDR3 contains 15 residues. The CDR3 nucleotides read TGTGCCAGCAGCCCGGGGAGGGGGCTGGGGGAGACCCAGTACTTC. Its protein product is CASSPGRGLGETQYF.

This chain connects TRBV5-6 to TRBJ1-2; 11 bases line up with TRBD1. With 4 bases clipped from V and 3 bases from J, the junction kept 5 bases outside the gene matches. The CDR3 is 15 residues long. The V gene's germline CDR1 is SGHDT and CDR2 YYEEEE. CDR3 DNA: TGTGCCAGCAGCCCGGGACAGGGGGTCGACTATGGCTACACCTTC. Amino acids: CASSPGQGVDYGYTF.

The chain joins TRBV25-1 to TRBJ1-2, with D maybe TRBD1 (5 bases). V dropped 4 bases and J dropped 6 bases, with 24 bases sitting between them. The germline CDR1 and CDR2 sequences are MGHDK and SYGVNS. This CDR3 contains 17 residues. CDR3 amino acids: CASSGSGTAQTFDGYTF. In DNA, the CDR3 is TGTGCCAGCAGTGGATCCGGGACGGCGCAAACTTTTGATGGCTACACCTTC.

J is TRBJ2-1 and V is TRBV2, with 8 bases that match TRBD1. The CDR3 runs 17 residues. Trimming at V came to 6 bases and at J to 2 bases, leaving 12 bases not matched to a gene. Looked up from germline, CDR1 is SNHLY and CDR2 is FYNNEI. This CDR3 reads CASSSIGQGATYNEQFF. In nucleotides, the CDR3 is TGTGCCAGCAGCTCCATCGGGCAGGGGGCCACCTACAATGAGCAGTTCTTC.

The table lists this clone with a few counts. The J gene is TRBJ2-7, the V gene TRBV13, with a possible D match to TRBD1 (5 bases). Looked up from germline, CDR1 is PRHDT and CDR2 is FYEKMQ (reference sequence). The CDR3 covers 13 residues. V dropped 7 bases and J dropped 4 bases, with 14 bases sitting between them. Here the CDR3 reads CASTTDRAYEQYF. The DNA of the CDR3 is TGTGCCAGCACTACCGACAGAGCATACGAGCAGTACTTC.